This passage covers 16 T cell receptor beta chains from one sample sequenced in a study of cytomegalovirus exposure and HLA in healthy donors (dated by TCRdb to 2017 to 2019). Libraries were constructed by the immunoSEQ multiplex PCR assay. A mixture of 60 forward primers for TCR Vbeta segments and 13 reverse primers for TCR Jbeta segments was used in the multiplex PCR. The clones in this table, taken by TCRdb from immuneACCESS, are in-frame only. Not every clone is retained; where verified, under half of the shortfall comes from an unresolved V gene, and the cause of the rest is unknown. The sample table contains about 180,000 clones; only one count was recorded for about 82% of them. The ten biggest clones cover around 1.9% of the sample. The source material was PBMCs. These TCRs come from a woman aged 25 to 39 in good health and CMV-seronegative.

V is TRBV4-1 and J is TRBJ2-7, with 8 bases lining up with TRBD1. Germline CDR1 is MGHRA and CDR2 is YSYEKL. The V gene end was trimmed by 1 base and the J gene end by 7 bases; junction bases not matched to a gene: 15. CDR3 length: 17 residues. This CDR3 is CASSQVAGGIPIGEQYF. DNA of the CDR3: TGCGCCAGCAGCCAAGTGGCAGGGGGCATACCCATTGGGGAGCAGTACTTC.

The chain has TRBV7-6 and TRBJ2-5; 13 bases agree with TRBD2. This CDR3 has 17 residues. After removal of 6 bases from V and 2 bases from J, the junction contained 9 bases not matched to a gene. CDR1 is SGHVS and CDR2 is FNYEAQ in the germline V gene. CDR3: CASRPRTSGGSQETQYF. CDR3 sequence (DNA): TGTGCCAGCAGACCTCGGACTAGCGGGGGATCTCAAGAGACCCAGTACTTC.

Details on this clone: The sample holds other DNA sequences that translate to the same CDR3. The J gene is TRBJ1-1, the V gene TRBV15; tentatively, D is TRBD1 (5 bases). Per the germline V gene, CDR1 is LNHNV and CDR2 is YYDKDF (reference sequence). The CDR3 has 14 amino acids. Trimming cost V 0 bases and J 2 bases, with 7 bases left between them. This CDR3 is CATSRDRANTEAFF. CDR3 nucleotide sequence: TGTGCCACCAGCAGAGACAGGGCTAACACTGAAGCTTTCTTT.

This chain's CDR3 is CASSPRDRLGYEQYF. The CDR3 DNA sequence: TGTGCCAGCAGCCCAAGAGACAGGTTGGGCTACGAGCAGTACTTC. This chain joins TRBV7-2 and TRBJ2-7, with D tentatively TRBD1 (6 bases). This CDR3 comprises 15 residues. Per the germline V gene, CDR1 is SGHTA and CDR2 is FQGNSA. Between the trimmed V and J ends, which lost 5 bases and 3 bases, there was a span of 17 bases.

This clone was detected only a few times. The CDR3 loop reads CASRIGMRTSGDNEQFF. The DNA of the CDR3 is TGCGCCAGCAGAATCGGAATGCGGACTAGCGGGGACAATGAGCAGTTCTTC. The chain uses TRBV5-1 and TRBJ2-1; 12 bases line up with TRBD2. The CDR3 length is 17 residues. Trimming took 5 bases from V and 5 from J; bases not matched to a gene: 11. The germline gives CDR1 SGHRS, CDR2 YFSETQ.

This chain joins TRBV5-1 and TRBJ2-3, with 10 bases lining up with TRBD2. V shed 0 bases and J 2 bases; nucleotides not matched to a gene: 12. The germline gives CDR1 SGHRS, CDR2 YFSETQ. The CDR3 totals 19 residues. As DNA, the CDR3 is TGCGCCAGCAGCTTGGTAGGCAGCGGGGGGGCGTCTTTCACAGATACGCAGTATTTT. It encodes CASSLVGSGGASFTDTQYF.

The chain links TRBV15 to TRBJ2-3, with 10 bases fitting TRBD2. CDR1 and CDR2 from the germline V gene are LNHNV and YYDKDF (reference sequence). V dropped 3 bases and J dropped 4; count of bases not matched to a gene: 7. CDR3 length: 16 amino acids. Here the CDR3 reads CATSRSGGAGSDTQYF. DNA for the CDR3: TGTGCCACCAGCAGGAGCGGGGGGGCTGGATCAGATACGCAGTATTTT.

The chain links TRBV4-1 to TRBJ1-2, with a possible D match to TRBD1 (5 bases). From germline, CDR1 is MGHRA and CDR2 YSYEKL. V lost 4 bases to trimming and J lost 6 bases, with 18 bases between them. The length of the CDR3 is 15 residues. CDR3 region: CASSPLSRVSDGYTF. The CDR3 region has the DNA TGCGCCAGCAGCCCGCTAAGCAGGGTATCGGATGGCTACACCTTC.

The chain uses TRBV13 and TRBJ2-1, with D perhaps TRBD2 (6 bases). The length of the CDR3 is 14 residues. The V end was cut by 5 bases, the J end by 8 bases, with 16 bases between. The germline gives CDR1 PRHDT, CDR2 FYEKMQ (reference sequence). CDR3 sequence reads: CASSARTIMYEQFF. The CDR3, as DNA: TGTGCCAGCAGCGCCAGGACTATTATGTATGAGCAGTTCTTC.

This clone was observed a handful of times. This chain connects TRBV20-1 to TRBJ2-3; 7 positions match TRBD1. The CDR3 loop spans 11 amino acids. Per the germline V gene, CDR1 is DFQATT and CDR2 is SNEGSKA (reference sequence). V trimming: 1 base; J trimming: 10 bases; junction bases outside the gene matches: 2. The CDR3 nucleotides read TGCAGTGCTAGAGGACAGGGAGCGCAGTATTTT. Translated: CSARGQGAQYF.

In the case of this clone: The same CDR3 can be traced to other DNA sequences in this sample. The chain recombines TRBV5-1 with TRBJ2-5, with TRBD2 matching over 7 bases. V was pared by 0 bases and J by 1 base, with 0 bases of the junction left unmatched. The CDR3 contains 14 residues. Germline CDR1 is SGHRS and CDR2 is YFSETQ. The CDR3 DNA sequence: TGCGCCAGCAGCTTGGGGACTAGCCAAGAGACCCAGTACTTC. Translation gives CASSLGTSQETQYF.

The chain carries TRBV7-6 and TRBJ2-2; 10 nucleotides match TRBD2. With V trimmed by 5 bases and J by 3 bases, 9 bases remained unmatched. There are 17 residues in the CDR3. Germline assignment: CDR1 SGHVS and CDR2 FNYEAQ. CDR3 in amino acids: CASSAELAGVYTGELFF. DNA of the CDR3: TGTGCCAGCAGCGCCGAGCTAGCGGGGGTCTACACCGGGGAGCTGTTTTTT.

J is TRBJ2-7 and V is TRBV19; D not resolved. The CDR3 runs 13 residues. Trimming removed 6 bases from V and 6 bases from J, with 15 bases in between. CDR1 and CDR2 from the germline V gene are LNHDA and SQIVND (reference sequence). CDR3 sequence reads: CASSPLAFGEQYF. The CDR3 bases are TGTGCCAGTAGCCCCCTCGCGTTTGGCGAGCAGTACTTC. Full variable domain (missing parts from reference TRBV19 and TRBJ2-7): DGGITQSPKYLFRKEGQNVTLSCEQNLNHDAMYWYRQDPGQGLRLIYYSQIVNDFQKGDIAEGYSVSREKKESFPLTVTSAQKNPTAFYLCASSPLAFGEQYFGPGTRLTVT.

Here the CDR3 reads CASSLVALQEGETQYF. The CDR3 coding sequence is TGCGCCAGCAGCTTGGTGGCCCTACAGGAGGGAGAGACCCAGTACTTC. V is TRBV5-1 and J is TRBJ2-7; a possible D gene is TRBD2 (6 bases). The J call may be mistaken, given a closer DNA end match to TRBJ2-5. The germline gives CDR1 SGHRS, CDR2 YFSETQ. This CDR3 is built from 16 residues.

The V call is TRBV6-5, the J call TRBJ1-2, with 9 bases lining up with TRBD1. The CDR3 has 16 amino acids. Germline values: CDR1 MNHEY, CDR2 SVGAGI. Trimming removed 0 bases from V and 6 bases from J; junction bases left unmatched: 8. The CDR3 bases are TGTGCCAGCAGTTACTCGGGGTTACAGGGGGCGAATGGCTACACCTTC. This encodes CASSYSGLQGANGYTF.

The chain is built from TRBV27 and TRBJ1-4, with 7 bases identical to TRBD1. This CDR3 region has 16 residues. Germline assignment: CDR1 MNHEY and CDR2 SMNVEV (reference sequence). V lost 0 bases to trimming and J lost 2 bases; unmatched junction nucleotides: 3. DNA of the CDR3: TGTGCCAGCAGTTTATCGAGGGGACAGACTAATGAAAAACTGTTTTTT. Translation: CASSLSRGQTNEKLFF.